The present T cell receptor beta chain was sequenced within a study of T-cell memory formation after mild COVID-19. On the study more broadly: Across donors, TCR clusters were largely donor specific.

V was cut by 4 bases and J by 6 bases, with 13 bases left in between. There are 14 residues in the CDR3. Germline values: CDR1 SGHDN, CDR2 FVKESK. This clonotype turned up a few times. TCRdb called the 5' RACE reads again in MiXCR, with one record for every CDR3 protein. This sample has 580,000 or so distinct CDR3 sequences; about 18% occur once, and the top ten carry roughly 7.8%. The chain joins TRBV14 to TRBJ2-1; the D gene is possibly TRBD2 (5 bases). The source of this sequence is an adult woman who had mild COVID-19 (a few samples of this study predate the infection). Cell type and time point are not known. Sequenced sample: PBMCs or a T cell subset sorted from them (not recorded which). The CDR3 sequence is CASSPGFAFNEQFF. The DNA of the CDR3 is TGTGCCAGCAGCCCGGGGTTCGCCTTCAATGAGCAGTTCTTC.